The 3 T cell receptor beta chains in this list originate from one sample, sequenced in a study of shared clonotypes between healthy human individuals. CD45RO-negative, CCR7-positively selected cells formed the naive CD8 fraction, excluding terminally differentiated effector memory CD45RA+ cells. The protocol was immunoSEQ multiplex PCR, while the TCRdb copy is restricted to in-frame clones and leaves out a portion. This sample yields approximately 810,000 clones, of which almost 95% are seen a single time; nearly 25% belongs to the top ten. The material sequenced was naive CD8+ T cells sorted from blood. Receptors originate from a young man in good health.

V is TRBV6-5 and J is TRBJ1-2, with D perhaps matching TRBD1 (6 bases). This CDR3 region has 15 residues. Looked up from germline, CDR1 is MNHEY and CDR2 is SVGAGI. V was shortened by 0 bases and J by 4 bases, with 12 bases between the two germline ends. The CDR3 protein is CASSYSMEGVYGYTF. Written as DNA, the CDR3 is TGTGCCAGCAGTTACTCGATGGAGGGGGTCTATGGCTACACCTTC.

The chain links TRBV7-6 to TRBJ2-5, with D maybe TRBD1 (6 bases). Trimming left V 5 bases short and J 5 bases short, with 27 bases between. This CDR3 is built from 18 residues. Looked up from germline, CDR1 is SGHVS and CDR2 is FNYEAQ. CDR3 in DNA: TGTGCCAGCAGCCTTAGTAGTCGGAGCGCAAGAAGGGGGGAGACCCAGTACTTC. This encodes CASSLSSRSARRGETQYF. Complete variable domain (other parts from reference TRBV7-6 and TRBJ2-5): GAGVSQSPRYKVTKRGQDVALRCDPISGHVSLYWYRQALGQGPEFLTYFNYEAQQDKSGLPNDRFSAERPEGSISTLTIQRTEQRDSAMYRCASSLSSRSARRGETQYFGPGTRLLVL.

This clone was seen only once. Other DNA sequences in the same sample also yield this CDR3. CDR3: CASSFSLSYEQYF. The CDR3 DNA follows: TGTGCCAGCAGTTTCAGCCTCTCCTACGAGCAGTACTTC. The chain links TRBV28 to TRBJ2-7, with D unclear. The CDR3 covers 13 residues. Trimming cost V 3 bases and J 0 bases, with 6 bases left between them. The germline V gene encodes CDR1 MDHEN and CDR2 SYDVKM.